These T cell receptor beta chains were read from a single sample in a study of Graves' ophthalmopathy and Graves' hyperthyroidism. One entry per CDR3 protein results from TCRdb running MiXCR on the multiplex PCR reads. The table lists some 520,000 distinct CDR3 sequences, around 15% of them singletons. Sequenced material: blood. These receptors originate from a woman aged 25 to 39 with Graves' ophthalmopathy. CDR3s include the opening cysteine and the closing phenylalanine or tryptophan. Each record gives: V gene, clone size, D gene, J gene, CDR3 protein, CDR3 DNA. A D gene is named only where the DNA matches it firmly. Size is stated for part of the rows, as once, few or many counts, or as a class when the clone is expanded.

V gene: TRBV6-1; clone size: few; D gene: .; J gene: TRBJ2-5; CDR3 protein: CASNSGKSGETQYF; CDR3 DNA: TGTGCCAGCAACTCAGGAAAATCGGGCGAGACCCAGTACTTC
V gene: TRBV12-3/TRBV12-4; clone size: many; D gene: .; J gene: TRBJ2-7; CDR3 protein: CASSLIQVPYEQYF; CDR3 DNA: TGTGCCAGCAGTTTAATCCAGGTTCCCTACGAGCAGTACTTC
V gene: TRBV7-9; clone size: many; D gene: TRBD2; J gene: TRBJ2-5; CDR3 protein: CASSRGLAGLETQYF; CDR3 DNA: TGTGCCAGCAGCCGGGGACTAGCGGGACTGGAGACCCAGTACTTC
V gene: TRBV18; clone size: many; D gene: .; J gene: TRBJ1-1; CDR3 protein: CASSPSDTEAFF; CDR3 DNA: TGTGCCAGCTCACCTTCGGACACTGAAGCTTTCTTT
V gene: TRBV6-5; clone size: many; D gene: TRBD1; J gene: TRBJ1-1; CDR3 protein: CASSYPRQGATEAFF; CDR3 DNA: TGTGCCAGCAGTTACCCCAGACAGGGGGCGACTGAAGCTTTCTTT
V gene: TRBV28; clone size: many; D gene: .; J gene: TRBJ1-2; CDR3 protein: CASSLSDPRAGGYTF; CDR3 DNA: TGTGCCAGCAGTTTATCGGACCCTCGGGCCGGCGGCTACACCTTC
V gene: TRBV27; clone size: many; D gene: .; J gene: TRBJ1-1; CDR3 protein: CASSSPHTTTEAFF; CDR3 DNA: TGTGCCAGCAGTTCCCCACATACTACCACTGAAGCTTTCTTT
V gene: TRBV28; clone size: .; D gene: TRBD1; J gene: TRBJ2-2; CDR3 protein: CANRRTGAGELFF; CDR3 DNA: TGTGCCAACAGGAGGACAGGGGCCGGGGAGCTGTTTTTT
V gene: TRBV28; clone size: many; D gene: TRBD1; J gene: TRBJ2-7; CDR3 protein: CASSSRTGRRYEQYF; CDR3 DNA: TGTGCCAGCAGTTCGCGGACAGGAAGGCGGTACGAGCAGTACTTC
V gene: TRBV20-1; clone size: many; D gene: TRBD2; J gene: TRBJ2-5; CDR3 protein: CSADQLAGGSETQYF; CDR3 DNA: TGCAGTGCCGACCAACTAGCGGGGGGATCCGAGACCCAGTACTTC
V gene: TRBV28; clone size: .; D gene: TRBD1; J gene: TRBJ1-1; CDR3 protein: CASSAQGVNTEAFF; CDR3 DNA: TGTGCCAGCAGCGCACAGGGGGTGAACACTGAAGCTTTCTTT
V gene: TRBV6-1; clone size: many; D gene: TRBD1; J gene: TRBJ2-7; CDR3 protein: CASSDSAGTGFYEQYF; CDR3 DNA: TGTGCCAGCAGTGATTCAGCCGGGACAGGGTTCTACGAGCAGTACTTC
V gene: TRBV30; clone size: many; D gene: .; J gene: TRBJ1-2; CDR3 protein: CAWSVKGSYGYTF; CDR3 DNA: TGTGCCTGGAGTGTAAAAGGGTCCTATGGCTACACCTTC
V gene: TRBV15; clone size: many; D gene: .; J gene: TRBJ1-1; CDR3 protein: CATSRGVETEAFF; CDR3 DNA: TGTGCCACCAGCAGGGGAGTTGAGACTGAAGCTTTCTTT
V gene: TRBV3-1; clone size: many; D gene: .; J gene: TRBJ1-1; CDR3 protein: CASSQAKDTEAFF; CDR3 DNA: TGTGCCAGCAGCCAAGCAAAGGACACTGAAGCTTTCTTT
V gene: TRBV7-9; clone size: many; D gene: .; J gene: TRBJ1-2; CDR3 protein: CASSETDWATYGYTF; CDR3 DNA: TGTGCCAGCAGCGAAACCGACTGGGCCACCTATGGCTACACCTTC
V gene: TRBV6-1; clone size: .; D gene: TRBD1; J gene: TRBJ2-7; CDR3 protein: CASSPVGTGRPEQYF; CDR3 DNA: TGTGCCAGCAGTCCCGTCGGGACAGGGAGGCCCGAGCAGTACTTC
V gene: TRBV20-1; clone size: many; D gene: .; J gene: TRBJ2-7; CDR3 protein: CSAPGHTYEQYF; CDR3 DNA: TGCAGTGCCCCGGGACATACCTACGAGCAGTACTTC
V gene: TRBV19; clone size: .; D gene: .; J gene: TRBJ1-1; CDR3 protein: CASSGDPTRPYEAFF; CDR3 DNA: TGTGCCAGTAGCGGGGACCCCACGCGGCCTTATGAAGCTTTCTTT
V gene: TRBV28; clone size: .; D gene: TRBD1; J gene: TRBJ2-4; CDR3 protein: CASSADRDLAKNIQYF; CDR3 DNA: TGTGCCAGCAGCGCAGACAGGGACCTAGCCAAAAACATTCAGTACTTC
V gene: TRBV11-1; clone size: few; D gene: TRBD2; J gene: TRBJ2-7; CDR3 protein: CASSLETSGNYEQYF; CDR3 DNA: TGTGCCAGCAGCTTAGAAACTAGCGGGAACTACGAGCAGTACTTC
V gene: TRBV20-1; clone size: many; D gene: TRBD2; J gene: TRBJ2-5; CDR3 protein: CSARTSGRRETQYF; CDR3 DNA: TGCAGTGCTAGAACTAGCGGGAGACGGGAGACCCAGTACTTC
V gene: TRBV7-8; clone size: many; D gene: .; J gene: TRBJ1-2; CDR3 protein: CASSHLRRGSGYTF; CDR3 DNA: TGTGCCAGCAGCCATCTCCGGAGAGGGAGCGGCTACACCTTC
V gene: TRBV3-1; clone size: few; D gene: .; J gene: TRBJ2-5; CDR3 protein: CASSQVVWETQYF; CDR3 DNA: TGTGCCAGCAGCCAAGTAGTGTGGGAGACCCAGTACTTC
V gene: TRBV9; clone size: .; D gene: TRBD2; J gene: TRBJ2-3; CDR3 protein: CASSVVTSGADTQYF; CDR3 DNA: TGTGCCAGCAGCGTAGTTACTAGCGGGGCAGATACGCAGTATTTT
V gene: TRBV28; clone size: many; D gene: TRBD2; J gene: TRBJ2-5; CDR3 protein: CASTPRGGRGETQYF; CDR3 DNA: TGTGCCAGCACTCCTCGGGGGGGCAGGGGAGAGACCCAGTACTTC
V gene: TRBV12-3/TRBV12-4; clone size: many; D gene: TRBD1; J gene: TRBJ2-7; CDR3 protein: CASSLTGGGDEQYF; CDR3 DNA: TGTGCCAGCAGTTTGACAGGGGGCGGGGACGAGCAGTACTTC
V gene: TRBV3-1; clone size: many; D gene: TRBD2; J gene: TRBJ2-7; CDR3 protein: CASSLRGLAGAYEQYF; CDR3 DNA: TGTGCCAGCAGCCTCCGCGGACTAGCGGGGGCCTACGAGCAGTACTTC
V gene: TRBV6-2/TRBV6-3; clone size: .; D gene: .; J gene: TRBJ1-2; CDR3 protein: CAVTDPSNVYGYTF; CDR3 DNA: TGTGCCGTGACGGATCCCTCCAACGTCTATGGCTACACCTTC
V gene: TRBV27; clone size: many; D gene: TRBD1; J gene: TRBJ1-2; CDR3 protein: CASSMTGFVYGYTF; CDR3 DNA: TGTGCCAGCAGTATGACAGGGTTCGTCTATGGCTACACCTTC
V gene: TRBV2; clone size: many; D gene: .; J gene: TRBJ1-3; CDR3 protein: CASSPGPGPPSGNTIYF; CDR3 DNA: TGTGCCAGCAGCCCTGGGCCAGGCCCGCCCTCTGGAAACACCATATATTTT
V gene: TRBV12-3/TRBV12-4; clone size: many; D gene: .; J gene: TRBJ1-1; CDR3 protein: CASSPHRTVNTEAFF; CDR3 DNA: TGTGCCAGCAGTCCGCACAGGACGGTGAACACTGAAGCTTTCTTT
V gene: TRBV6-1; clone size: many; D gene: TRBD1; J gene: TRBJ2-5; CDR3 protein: CASSERDRGKQETQYF; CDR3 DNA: TGTGCCAGCAGTGAAAGAGACAGGGGGAAACAAGAGACCCAGTACTTC
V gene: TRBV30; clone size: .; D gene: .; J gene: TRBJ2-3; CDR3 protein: CAWNPGTDTQYF; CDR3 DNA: TGTGCCTGGAATCCGGGCACAGATACGCAGTATTTT
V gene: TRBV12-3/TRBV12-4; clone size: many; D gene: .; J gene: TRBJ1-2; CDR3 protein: CASTPLPILGYTF; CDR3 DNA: TGTGCCAGCACCCCTCTCCCCATTTTGGGCTACACCTTC
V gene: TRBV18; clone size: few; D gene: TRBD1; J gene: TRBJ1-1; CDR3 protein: CASSIETGGVNTEAFF; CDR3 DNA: TGTGCCAGCTCAATAGAGACAGGGGGCGTGAACACTGAAGCTTTCTTT
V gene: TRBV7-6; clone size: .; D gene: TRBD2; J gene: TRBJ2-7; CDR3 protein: CASSLLASGRAYEQYF; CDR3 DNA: TGTGCCAGCAGCTTATTGGCTAGCGGGAGAGCTTACGAGCAGTACTTC
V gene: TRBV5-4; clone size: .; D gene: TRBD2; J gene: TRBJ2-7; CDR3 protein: CASSLAGAEYEQYF; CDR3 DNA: TGTGCCAGCAGTCTCGCGGGAGCAGAGTACGAGCAGTACTTC
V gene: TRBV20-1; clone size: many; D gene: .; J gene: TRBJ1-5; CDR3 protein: CSASNSFNQPQHF; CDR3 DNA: TGCAGTGCTAGTAACAGCTTCAATCAGCCCCAGCATTTT
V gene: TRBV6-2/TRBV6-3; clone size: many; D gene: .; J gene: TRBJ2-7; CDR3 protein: CASSYHVNEQYF; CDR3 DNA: TGTGCCAGCAGTTACCATGTTAACGAGCAGTACTTC
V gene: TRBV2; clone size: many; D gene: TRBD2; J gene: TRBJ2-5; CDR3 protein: CASSEARGNLQETQYF; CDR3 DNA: TGTGCCAGCAGTGAAGCGCGGGGGAACTTACAAGAGACCCAGTACTTC
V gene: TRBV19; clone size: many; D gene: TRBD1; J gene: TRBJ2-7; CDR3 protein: CASSILGGQLYEQYF; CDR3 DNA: TGTGCCAGTAGTATACTAGGGGGACAGCTATACGAGCAGTACTTC